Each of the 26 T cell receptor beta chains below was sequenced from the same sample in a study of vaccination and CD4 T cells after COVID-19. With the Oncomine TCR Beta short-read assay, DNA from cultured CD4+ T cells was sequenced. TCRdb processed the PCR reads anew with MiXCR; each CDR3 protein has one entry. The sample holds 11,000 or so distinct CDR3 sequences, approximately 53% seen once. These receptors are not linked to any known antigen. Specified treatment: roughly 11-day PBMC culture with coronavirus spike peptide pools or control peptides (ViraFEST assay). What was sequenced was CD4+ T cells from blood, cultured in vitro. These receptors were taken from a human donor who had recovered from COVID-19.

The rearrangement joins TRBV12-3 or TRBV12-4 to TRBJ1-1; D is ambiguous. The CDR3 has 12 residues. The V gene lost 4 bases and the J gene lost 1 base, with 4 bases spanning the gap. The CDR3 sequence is CASSWTNTEAFF. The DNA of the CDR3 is TGTGCCAGCAGTTGGACGAACACTGAAGCTTTCTTT.

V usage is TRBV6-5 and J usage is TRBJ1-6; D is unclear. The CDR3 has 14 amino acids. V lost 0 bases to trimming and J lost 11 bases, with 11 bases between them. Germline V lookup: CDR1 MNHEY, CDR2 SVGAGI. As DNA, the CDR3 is TGTGCCAGCAGTTACTCAACGGGTGTGACACCCCTCCACTTT. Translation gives CASSYSTGVTPLHF.

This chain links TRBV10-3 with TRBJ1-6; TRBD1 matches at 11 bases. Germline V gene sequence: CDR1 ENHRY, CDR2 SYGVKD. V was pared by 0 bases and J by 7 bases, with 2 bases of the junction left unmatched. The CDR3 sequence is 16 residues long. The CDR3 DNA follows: TGTGCCATCAGTGAGTCGGGGACAGGGGGAAATTCACCCCTCCACTTT. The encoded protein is CAISESGTGGNSPLHF.

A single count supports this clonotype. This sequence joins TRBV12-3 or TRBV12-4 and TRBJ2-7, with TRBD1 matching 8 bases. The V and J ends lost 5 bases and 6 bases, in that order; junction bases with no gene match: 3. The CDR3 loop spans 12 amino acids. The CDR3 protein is CASSRTGSEQYF. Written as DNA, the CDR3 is TGTGCCAGCAGTCGGACAGGGAGCGAGCAGTACTTC.

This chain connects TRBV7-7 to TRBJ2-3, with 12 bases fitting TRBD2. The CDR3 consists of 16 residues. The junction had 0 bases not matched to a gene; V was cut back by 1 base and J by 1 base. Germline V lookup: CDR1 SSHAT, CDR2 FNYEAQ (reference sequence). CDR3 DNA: TGTGCCAGCAGCTTAGGACTAGCGGGGGGCACAGATACGCAGTATTTT. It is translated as CASSLGLAGGTDTQYF. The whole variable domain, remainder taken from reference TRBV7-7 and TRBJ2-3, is GAGVSQSPRYKVTKRGQDVTLRCDPISSHATLYWYQQALGQGPEFLTYFNYEAQPDKSGLPSDRFSAERPEGSISTLTIQRTEQRDSAMYRCASSLGLAGGTDTQYFGPGTRLTVL.

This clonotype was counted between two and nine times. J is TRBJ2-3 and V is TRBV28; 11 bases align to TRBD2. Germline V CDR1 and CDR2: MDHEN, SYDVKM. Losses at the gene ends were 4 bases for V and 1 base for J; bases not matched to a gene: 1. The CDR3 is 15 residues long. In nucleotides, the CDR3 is TGTGCCAGCAGTTGGGGACTAGCGGGCACAGATACGCAGTATTTT. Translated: CASSWGLAGTDTQYF.

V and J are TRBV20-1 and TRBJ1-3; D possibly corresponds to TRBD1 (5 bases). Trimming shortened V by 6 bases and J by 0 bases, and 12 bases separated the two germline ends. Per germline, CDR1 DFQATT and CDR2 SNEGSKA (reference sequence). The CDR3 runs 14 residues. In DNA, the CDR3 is TGCAGTGCGCGGGACGGAAGCTCTGGAAACACCATATATTTT. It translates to CSARDGSSGNTIYF.

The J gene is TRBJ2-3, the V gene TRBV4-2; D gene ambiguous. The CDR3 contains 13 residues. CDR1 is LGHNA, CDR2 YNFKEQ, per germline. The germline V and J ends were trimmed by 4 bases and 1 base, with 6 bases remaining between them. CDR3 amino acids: CASSRVGTDTQYF. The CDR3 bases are TGTGCCAGCAGCCGGGTGGGCACAGATACGCAGTATTTT.

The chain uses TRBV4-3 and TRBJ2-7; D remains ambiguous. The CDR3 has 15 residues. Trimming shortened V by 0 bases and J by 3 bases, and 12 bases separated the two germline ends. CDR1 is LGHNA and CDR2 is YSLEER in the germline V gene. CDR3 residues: CASSQDCPGFYEQYF. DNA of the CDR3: TGCGCCAGCAGCCAAGATTGTCCAGGTTTCTACGAGCAGTACTTC.

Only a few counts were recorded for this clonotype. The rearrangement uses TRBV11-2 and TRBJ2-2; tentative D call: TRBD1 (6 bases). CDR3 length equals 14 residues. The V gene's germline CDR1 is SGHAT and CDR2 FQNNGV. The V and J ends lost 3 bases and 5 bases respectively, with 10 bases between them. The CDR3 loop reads CASSLTGITGELFF. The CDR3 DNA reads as TGTGCCAGCAGCTTGACAGGCATAACCGGGGAGCTGTTTTTT.

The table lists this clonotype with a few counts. The CDR3 nucleotides read TGTGCCAGCAGTCCGGGACAAGGCAATCAGCCCCAGCATTTT. Translated, it gives CASSPGQGNQPQHF. The chain has TRBV6-1 and TRBJ1-5; TRBD1 might be the D (6 bases). The length of the CDR3 is 14 residues. V lost 5 bases and J lost 2, with 10 bases in between. Germline V gives CDR1 MNHNS, CDR2 SASEGT.

The CDR3 coding sequence is TGTGCCAGCAGTCACCGACAGGGCGGGTTCCAAGAGACCCAGTACTTC. Protein sequence: CASSHRQGGFQETQYF. This sequence joins TRBV6-1 and TRBJ2-5, with 7 bases lining up with TRBD1. The CDR3 extends over 16 amino acids. From germline, CDR1 is MNHNS and CDR2 SASEGT. The J segment lost 1 base and the V segment lost 5 bases, leaving 10 bases of the junction unmatched.

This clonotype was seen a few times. The CDR3 loop reads CASSRGFEQPQHF. The CDR3 DNA follows: TGTGCCAGTAGTCGGGGGTTTGAGCAGCCCCAGCATTTT. The chain combines TRBV19 with TRBJ1-5; the D gene is possibly TRBD1 (5 bases). The CDR3 has 13 amino acids. Germline V gene data show CDR1 as LNHDA and CDR2 as SQIVND (reference sequence). The V and J ends lost 5 bases and 7 bases respectively, with 12 bases between them.

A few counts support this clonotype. The CDR3: CASSTAEFVNQPQHF. The CDR3 nucleotides read TGTGCCAGCAGTACCGCCGAATTCGTCAATCAGCCCCAGCATTTT. This rearrangement joins TRBV28 to TRBJ1-5; no clear D. Germline CDR1 reads MDHEN; CDR2 reads SYDVKM. This CDR3 contains 15 residues. V was shortened by 5 bases and J by 3 bases, with 14 bases between the two germline ends. Full variable domain (outside the CDR3, taken from reference TRBV28 and TRBJ1-5): DVKVTQSSRYLVKRTGEKVFLECVQDMDHENMFWYRQDPGLGLRLIYFSYDVKMKEKGDIPEGYSVSREKKERFSLILESASTNQTSMYLCASSTAEFVNQPQHFGDGTRLSIL.

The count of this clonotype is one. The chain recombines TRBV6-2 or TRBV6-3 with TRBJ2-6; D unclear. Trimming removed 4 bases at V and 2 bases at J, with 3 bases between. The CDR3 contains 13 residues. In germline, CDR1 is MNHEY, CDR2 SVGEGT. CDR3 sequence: CASSLAGANVLTF. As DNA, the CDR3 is TGTGCCAGCAGTTTGGCTGGGGCCAACGTCCTGACTTTC.

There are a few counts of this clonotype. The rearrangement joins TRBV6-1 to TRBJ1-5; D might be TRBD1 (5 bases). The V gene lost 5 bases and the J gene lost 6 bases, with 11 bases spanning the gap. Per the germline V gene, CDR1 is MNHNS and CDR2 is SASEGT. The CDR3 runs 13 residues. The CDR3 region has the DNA TGTGCCAGCAGTAGGCAGGGCGGTCAGCCCCAGCATTTT. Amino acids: CASSRQGGQPQHF.

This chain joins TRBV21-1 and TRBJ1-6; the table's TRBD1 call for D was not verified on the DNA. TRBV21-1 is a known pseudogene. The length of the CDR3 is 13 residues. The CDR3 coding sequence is TGTGCCGGACCGGACAGGCCCGATTCACCCCTCCACTTT. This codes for CAGPDRPDSPLHF.

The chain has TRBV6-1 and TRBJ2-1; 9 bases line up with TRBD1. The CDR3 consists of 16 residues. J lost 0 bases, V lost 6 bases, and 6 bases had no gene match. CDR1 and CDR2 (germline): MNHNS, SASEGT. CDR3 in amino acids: CASRTGQGSSYNEQFF. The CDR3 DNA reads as TGTGCCAGCAGGACAGGACAGGGGAGCTCCTACAATGAGCAGTTCTTC.

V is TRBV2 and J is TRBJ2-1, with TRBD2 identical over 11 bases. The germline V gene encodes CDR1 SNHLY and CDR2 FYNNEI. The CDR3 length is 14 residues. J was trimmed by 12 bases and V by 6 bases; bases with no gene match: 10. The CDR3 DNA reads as TGTGCCAGCAGCAGACTAGCGGGAACCCAAGGGCAGTTCTTC. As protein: CASSRLAGTQGQFF.

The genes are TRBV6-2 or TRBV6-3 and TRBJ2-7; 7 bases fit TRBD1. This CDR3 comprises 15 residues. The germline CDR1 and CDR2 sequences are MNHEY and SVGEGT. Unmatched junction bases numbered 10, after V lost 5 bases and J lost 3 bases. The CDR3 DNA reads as TGTGCCAGCAGTCCTCACCGGGACAGTCTCTACGAGCAGTACTTC. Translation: CASSPHRDSLYEQYF.

The CDR3 DNA is TGTGCCAGCAACGGGAGGGGCGGGGAGCCCCAGCATTTT. Translating it yields CASNGRGGEPQHF. The chain employs TRBV19 and TRBJ1-5; a possible D gene is TRBD1 (5 bases). The CDR3 has 13 residues. Germline loops: CDR1 LNHDA, CDR2 SQIVND (reference sequence). V was pared by 9 bases and J by 8 bases, with 17 bases between.

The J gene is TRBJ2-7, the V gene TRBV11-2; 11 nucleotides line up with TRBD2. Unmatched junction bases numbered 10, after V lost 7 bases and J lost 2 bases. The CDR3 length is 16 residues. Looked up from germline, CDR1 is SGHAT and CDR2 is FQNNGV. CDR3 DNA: TGTGCCAGCACCCATGCTAGCGGGGGGCGCGCCTACGAGCAGTACTTC. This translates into CASTHASGGRAYEQYF.

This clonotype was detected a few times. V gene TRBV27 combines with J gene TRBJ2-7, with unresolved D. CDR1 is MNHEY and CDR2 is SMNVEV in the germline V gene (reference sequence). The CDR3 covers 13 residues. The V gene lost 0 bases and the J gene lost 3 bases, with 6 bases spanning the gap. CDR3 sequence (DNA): TGTGCCAGCAGTTTATCCCGTGACTACGAGCAGTACTTC. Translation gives CASSLSRDYEQYF.

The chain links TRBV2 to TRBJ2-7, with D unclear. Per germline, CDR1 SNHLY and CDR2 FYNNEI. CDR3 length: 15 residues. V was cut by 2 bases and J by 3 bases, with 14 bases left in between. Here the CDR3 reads CASSEREAPVYEQYF. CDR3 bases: TGTGCCAGCAGTGAACGAGAGGCGCCCGTCTACGAGCAGTACTTC.

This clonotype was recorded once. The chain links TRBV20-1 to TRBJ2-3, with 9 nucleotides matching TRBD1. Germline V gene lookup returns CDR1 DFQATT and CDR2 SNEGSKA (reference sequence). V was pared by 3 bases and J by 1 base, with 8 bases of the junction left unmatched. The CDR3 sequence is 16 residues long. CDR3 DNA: TGCAGTGCTAGGAACAGGGGGCGTGGGGGCACAGATACGCAGTATTTT. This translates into CSARNRGRGGTDTQYF.

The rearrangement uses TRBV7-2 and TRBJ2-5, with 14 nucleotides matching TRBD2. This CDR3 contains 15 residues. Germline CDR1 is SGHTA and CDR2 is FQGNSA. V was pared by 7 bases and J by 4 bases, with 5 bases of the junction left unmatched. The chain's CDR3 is CASTRGLAGVETQYF. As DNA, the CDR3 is TGTGCCAGCACCCGGGGACTAGCGGGAGTAGAGACCCAGTACTTC.